These T cell receptor beta chains were read from a single sample in a study of identical twins. TCRdb processed the 5' RACE reads anew with MiXCR; each CDR3 protein has one entry. The sample shows 1.5 million to 2 million distinct CDR3 sequences, about 31% of them seen only once. The sample consisted of cord blood. These receptors originate from a newborn girl in good health. Both conserved end residues are part of each CDR3. A D gene is named only where the DNA matches it firmly. Clone size is given for some rows only: seen once, a few or many times, or a class if the clone is expanded.

16,TRBJ2-7,few,NA,TRBV2,CAGSRGPPSSSYEQYF,TGTGCCGGAAGCAGGGGACCCCCTTCCAGCTCCTACGAGCAGTACTTC
14,TRBJ2-1,NA,TRBD2,TRBV20-1,CSAQGLADYNEQFF,TGCAGTGCTCAGGGACTAGCGGACTACAATGAGCAGTTCTTC
14,TRBJ2-3,NA,NA,TRBV6-1,CASKPVLAGTTQYF,TGTGCCAGCAAGCCGGTTTTGGCCGGGACTACGCAGTATTTT
11,TRBJ1-3,NA,NA,TRBV12-3/TRBV12-4,CASTLGIPIYF,TGTGCCAGCACCCTGGGCATCCCCATATATTTT
13,TRBJ2-7,many,TRBD1,TRBV29-1,CSVESRQGNEQYF,TGCAGCGTTGAGAGCCGACAGGGGAACGAGCAGTACTTC
13,TRBJ2-2,NA,NA,TRBV29-1,CSVVVSNTGERFF,TGCAGCGTTGTAGTGTCGAACACCGGGGAGCGGTTTTTT
13,TRBJ1-2,NA,NA,TRBV6-5,CASGYEAFRGYTF,TGTGCCAGCGGTTATGAGGCCTTTCGGGGCTACACCTTC
13,TRBJ1-2,few,TRBD1,TRBV7-9,CASRKRTGDGYTF,TGTGCCAGCAGGAAACGGACAGGGGATGGCTACACCTTC
16,TRBJ2-5,NA,TRBD2,TRBV5-1,CASSLMTSGYQETQYF,TGCGCCAGCAGCCTGATGACTAGCGGGTACCAAGAGACCCAGTACTTC
13,TRBJ2-7,NA,NA,TRBV28,CASSFSPLYEQYF,TGTGCCAGCAGTTTCTCCCCCCTCTACGAGCAGTACTTC
14,TRBJ2-4,NA,NA,TRBV7-2,CASSSGDLRNIQYF,TGTGCCAGCAGCTCCGGTGATTTACGAAACATTCAGTACTTC
13,TRBJ2-4,few,NA,TRBV4-1,CASSQDASGIQYF,TGCGCCAGCAGCCAAGATGCCTCGGGGATTCAGTACTTC
15,TRBJ2-7,NA,TRBD2,TRBV2,CASSDPSGGSYEQYF,TGTGCCAGCAGTGACCCTAGCGGGGGATCCTACGAGCAGTACTTC
13,TRBJ1-3,NA,NA,TRBV19,CASSIQGGNTIYF,TGTGCCAGTAGTATACAGGGTGGAAACACCATATATTTT
14,TRBJ2-7,few,NA,TRBV10-1,CASSDMRGSGEQYF,TGCGCCAGCAGTGATATGAGGGGTTCAGGCGAGCAGTACTTC
21,TRBJ2-1,NA,TRBD2,TRBV27,CASSLRASGKGGDISYNEQFF,TGTGCCAGCAGTTTAAGGGCTAGCGGGAAGGGGGGTGATATCTCCTACAATGAGCAGTTCTTC
13,TRBJ1-1,few,NA,TRBV11-2,CASSLEVGGQAFF,TGTGCCAGCAGCTTAGAGGTTGGGGGGCAAGCTTTCTTT
15,TRBJ1-2,few,NA,TRBV7-8,CASSLEGRFNYGYTF,TGTGCCAGCAGCTTAGAAGGGCGATTTAACTATGGCTACACCTTC
14,TRBJ1-6,NA,NA,TRBV19,CASQRDPGNSPFHF,TGTGCCAGCCAACGCGATCCGGGAAATTCACCCTTCCACTTT
15,TRBJ2-5,NA,NA,TRBV29-1,CSVGSPGWAAETQYF,TGCAGCGTTGGCAGCCCAGGGTGGGCGGCAGAGACCCAGTACTTC
16,TRBJ2-1,NA,TRBD2,TRBV12-5,CASGPTSGGLYNEQFF,TGTGCTAGTGGTCCCACTAGCGGGGGGTTGTACAATGAGCAGTTCTTC
13,TRBJ2-1,few,NA,TRBV28,CASRHTGHNEQFF,TGTGCCAGCAGGCATACAGGGCACAATGAGCAGTTCTTC
15,TRBJ2-5,NA,TRBD2,TRBV7-2,CASSTTSGGRETQYF,TGTGCCAGCAGCACAACTAGCGGGGGAAGAGAGACCCAGTACTTC
15,TRBJ2-4,few,TRBD2,TRBV20-1,CSATSGGAVKNIQYF,TGCAGTGCAACTAGCGGGGGGGCGGTCAAAAACATTCAGTACTTC
18,TRBJ2-3,NA,TRBD2,TRBV3-1,CASSSGTSGSSSTDTQYF,TGTGCCAGCAGCAGCGGGACTAGCGGGAGTTCTAGCACAGATACGCAGTATTTT
17,TRBJ1-4,many,NA,TRBV12-3/TRBV12-4,CASSLGRRMVLNEKLFF,TGTGCCAGCAGTTTAGGAAGGCGGATGGTCCTTAATGAAAAACTGTTTTTT
10,TRBJ1-2,many,NA,TRBV29-1,CSVEPGGYTF,TGCAGCGTTGAACCAGGTGGCTACACCTTC
15,TRBJ2-1,few,NA,TRBV4-1,CASSQAPDGYNEQFF,TGCGCCAGCAGCCAAGCTCCCGACGGTTACAATGAGCAGTTCTTC
17,TRBJ2-3,NA,NA,TRBV4-1,CASSQDFGGGLSNTQYF,TGCGCCAGCAGCCAAGATTTTGGGGGCGGTCTGTCGAATACGCAGTATTTT
16,TRBJ2-1,NA,NA,TRBV14,CASSHNIWDNYNEQFF,TGTGCCAGCAGCCATAATATTTGGGACAATTACAATGAGCAGTTCTTC
14,TRBJ1-6,NA,NA,TRBV5-1,CASRSGRYYSPLHF,TGCGCCAGCCGCTCGGGACGTTATTATTCACCCCTCCACTTT
15,TRBJ2-1,NA,NA,TRBV4-1,CASSREVLLYNEQFF,TGCGCCAGCAGCCGCGAGGTACTATTATACAATGAGCAGTTCTTC
15,TRBJ2-4,NA,NA,TRBV5-5,CASSSPSYGVDIQYF,TGTGCCAGCAGCTCTCCTTCTTACGGGGTTGACATTCAGTACTTC
14,TRBJ2-3,NA,TRBD2,TRBV20-1,CSATSGSGSDTQYF,TGCAGTGCTACTAGCGGGAGTGGATCAGATACGCAGTATTTT
14,TRBJ2-7,few,NA,TRBV3-1,CASSQGRQGDEQYF,TGTGCCAGCAGCCAAGGAAGGCAGGGCGACGAGCAGTACTTC
16,TRBJ2-5,NA,NA,TRBV14,CASSGNLGWYQEAQYF,TGTGCCAGCAGTGGAAATCTAGGATGGTACCAAGAGGCCCAGTACTTC
19,TRBJ2-3,NA,TRBD2,TRBV20-1,CSARDLGLAGGPVSDTQYF,TGCAGTGCTAGGGATCTGGGACTAGCGGGGGGGCCGGTTTCAGATACGCAGTATTTT
14,TRBJ1-2,few,TRBD1,TRBV6-5,CASSYEGQVGGYTF,TGTGCCAGCAGTTACGAGGGACAGGTCGGTGGCTACACCTTC
14,TRBJ1-1,few,NA,TRBV5-1,CASSAYRDKTEAFF,TGCGCCAGCAGCGCTTACCGGGACAAAACTGAAGCTTTCTTT
19,TRBJ2-1,NA,TRBD2,TRBV4-1,CASSHGASGGTGSYNEQFF,TGCGCCAGCAGCCATGGAGCTAGCGGGGGGACCGGCTCCTACAATGAGCAGTTCTTC
15,TRBJ2-1,NA,TRBD2,TRBV27,CASSLTAGPSNEQFF,TGTGCCAGCAGTTTAACAGCGGGGCCAAGCAATGAGCAGTTCTTC
14,TRBJ2-3,many,NA,TRBV9,CASSVDFHTDTQYF,TGTGCCAGCAGCGTAGATTTCCACACAGATACGCAGTATTTT
16,TRBJ2-2,few,NA,TRBV4-1,CASSPPGHTNTGELFF,TGCGCCAGCAGCCCCCCGGGACACACGAACACCGGGGAGCTGTTTTTT
11,TRBJ2-5,NA,NA,TRBV20-1,CSASERETQYF,TGCAGTGCTAGCGAGCGAGAGACCCAGTACTTC
14,TRBJ2-3,NA,NA,TRBV20-1,CSARGGTGTDTQYF,TGCAGTGCTAGGGGCGGGACGGGCACAGATACGCAGTATTTT
13,TRBJ2-1,NA,TRBD2,TRBV20-1,CSARKAREHEQFF,TGCAGTGCTAGAAAGGCGCGGGAGCATGAGCAGTTCTTC
15,TRBJ2-7,NA,NA,TRBV9,CASSVIGSDPNEQYF,TGTGCCAGCAGCGTAATTGGTAGCGACCCCAATGAGCAGTACTTC
15,TRBJ2-7,few,TRBD2,TRBV28,CASRELAGGSYEQYF,TGTGCCAGCCGAGAACTAGCGGGAGGCTCTTACGAGCAGTACTTC
12,TRBJ2-7,few,NA,TRBV29-1,CSAGTDSYEQYF,TGCAGCGCCGGGACCGACTCCTACGAGCAGTACTTC
14,TRBJ2-5,once,NA,TRBV7-9,CASTGLTRLGEQYF,TGTGCCAGCACCGGCCTGACTAGATTGGGTGAGCAGTACTTC
15,TRBJ2-1,few,TRBD1,TRBV14,CASSRTGSPNNEQFF,TGTGCCAGCAGCCGGACAGGGTCCCCTAACAATGAGCAGTTCTTC
14,TRBJ2-1,NA,TRBD2,TRBV7-2,CAIALAGVSNEQFF,TGTGCCATCGCACTAGCGGGAGTATCGAATGAGCAGTTCTTC
13,TRBJ1-4,NA,NA,TRBV25-1,CASSQMGVAKLFF,TGTGCCAGCAGCCAGATGGGGGTCGCAAAACTGTTTTTT
17,TRBJ2-1,NA,TRBD2,TRBV4-2,CASSQPDSGSPYNEQFF,TGTGCCAGCAGCCAACCCGATAGCGGGAGTCCCTACAATGAGCAGTTCTTC